These T cell receptor beta chains were read from a single sample in a study of blood T cell repertoires in COVID-19. Produced via immunoSEQ multiplex PCR; TCRdb's table is partial and in-frame only. The table has some 190,000 clones, approximately 84% seen once. Sequencing was performed on peripheral blood. Receptors originate from a woman of 80 years or more with acute or convalescent COVID-19. The CDR3 runs from the conserved cysteine through the conserved F or W. A D gene is named only where the DNA matches it firmly. The size entry is marked missing in some rows and otherwise reads once, few, many or a size class.

cdr3_nt	cdr3_aa	d_call	j_call	clone_size	v_call
TGTGCCAGCAGCCCTATTACTAGCGGGCTCTACGAGCAGTACTTC	CASSPITSGLYEQYF	TRBD2	TRBJ2-7	-	TRBV3-1/TRBV3-2
TGTGCCAGCAGCTCCGGCGGAACAGATACGCAGTATTTT	CASSSGGTDTQYF	-	TRBJ2-3	-	TRBV13
TGTGCCAGCAGGCTGCCTAGCGGGAGTTTCGACGAGCAGTACTTC	CASRLPSGSFDEQYF	TRBD2	TRBJ2-7	-	TRBV6-6
TGCGCCAGCAGCTGGGTGGGGCTAGCGGAAGAGACCCAGTACTTC	CASSWVGLAEETQYF	TRBD2	TRBJ2-5	-	TRBV5-1
TGTGCCAGCAGCTTAACGGGGGGAGCCTACCCACAAGAGACCCAGTACTTC	CASSLTGGAYPQETQYF	TRBD2	TRBJ2-5	once	TRBV7-2
TGTGCCAGCAGCGACTCTTTTAGCACAGATACGCAGTATTTT	CASSDSFSTDTQYF	-	TRBJ2-3	-	TRBV2
TGTGCCAGCTCGCCTAGCGGGAGATCCTACAATGAGCAGTTCTTC	CASSPSGRSYNEQFF	TRBD2	TRBJ2-1	-	TRBV18
TGCGCCAGCAGCATATTGACAGGGCCCTACGAGCAGTACTTC	CASSILTGPYEQYF	TRBD1	TRBJ2-7	once	TRBV5-1
TGTGCCAGCAGTTCCGGGGTGGGTATCCCGTATGGCTACACCTTC	CASSSGVGIPYGYTF	-	TRBJ1-2	-	TRBV28
TGTGCCAGCAGCTTAGGACAGGCTTTACCAGATACGCAGTATTTT	CASSLGQALPDTQYF	-	TRBJ2-3	-	TRBV7-2
TGCAGCGGGACAGCGAACACTGAAGCTTTCTTT	CSGTANTEAFF	-	TRBJ1-1	-	TRBV29-1
TGTGCCAGCAGCCCCTTCCGGACAGGACAAGAGACCCAGTACTTC	CASSPFRTGQETQYF	TRBD1	TRBJ2-5	-	TRBV4-2
TGTGCCAGCAGTTCCGGACTAGCGGGATATACGCAGTATTTT	CASSSGLAGYTQYF	TRBD2	TRBJ2-3	-	TRBV11-2
TGTGCCAGCAGCCGCATGGAGCTAGCGGGAGAAGAGACCCAGTACTTC	CASSRMELAGEETQYF	TRBD2	TRBJ2-5	-	TRBV7-2
TGTGCCAGTAGTCCAACGACTAGCGGGTTTATTGCCAATGAGCAGTTCTTC	CASSPTTSGFIANEQFF	TRBD2	TRBJ2-1	-	TRBV19
TGTGCCTGGGATACGTTCCGCGTCACAGATACGCAGTATTTT	CAWDTFRVTDTQYF	-	TRBJ2-3	-	TRBV30
TGTGCCAGCAGCCACCAACTAGCGGGAGATGGCTACGAGCAGTACTTC	CASSHQLAGDGYEQYF	TRBD2	TRBJ2-7	-	TRBV14
TGTGCCAGCAGCTTAATAGGAGATGAGCAGTTCTTC	CASSLIGDEQFF	-	TRBJ2-1	-	TRBV7-8
TGTGCCAGCAGTTACTATGGGCCCCAGGGGAATCAGCCCCAGCATTTT	CASSYYGPQGNQPQHF	-	TRBJ1-5	few	TRBV6-2/TRBV6-3
TGTGCCAGCAGTGAGCAGGGCAATGAGCAGTTCTTC	CASSEQGNEQFF	-	TRBJ2-1	few	TRBV6-4
TGTGCCAGCAGTCACACATACGAGCAGTACTTC	CASSHTYEQYF	-	TRBJ2-7	-	TRBV6-6
TGTGCCAGCAGCTCGCAATCCGGGACAGGGGGCGTAAATTACCTCGGCTACACCTTC	CASSSQSGTGGVNYLGYTF	TRBD1	TRBJ1-2	once	TRBV7-2
TGCGCCAGCAGCTTGGCCCCAACGGAGGTTGAGCAGTTCTTC	CASSLAPTEVEQFF	-	TRBJ2-1	-	TRBV5-1
TGCGCCAGCAGCTTGGCTGGACAGGGGAACACTGAAGCTTTCTTT	CASSLAGQGNTEAFF	TRBD1	TRBJ1-1	-	TRBV5-1
TGTGCTAGCAGCTTGACTAGCGGGAGAGAGACCCAGTACTTC	CASSLTSGRETQYF	TRBD2	TRBJ2-5	-	TRBV7-7
TGTGCCAGTAGGGACAGGGGTGGCTACACCTTC	CASRDRGGYTF	TRBD1	TRBJ1-2	-	TRBV19
TGCGCCAGCAATCGGGACAGACCCACCGGGGAGCTGTTTTTT	CASNRDRPTGELFF	TRBD1	TRBJ2-2	-	TRBV5-1
TGTGCCAGCAGCCAAGATTTGGTTGGCGAGCTAGCCCAGGGGGATACGCAGTATTTT	CASSQDLVGELAQGDTQYF	-	TRBJ2-3	-	TRBV3-1/TRBV3-2
TGTGCCAGTAGTCTCGGACAGGGGTACGGGAACACTGAAGCTTTCTTT	CASSLGQGYGNTEAFF	TRBD1	TRBJ1-1	-	TRBV19
TGTGCCAGCAAAGAACAGGGGGCGAGAGAAAAACTGTTTTTT	CASKEQGAREKLFF	TRBD1	TRBJ1-4	-	TRBV6-6
TGTGCCAGCAGTTTGCCGGGACTAGCGGGAGAGACCCAGTACTTC	CASSLPGLAGETQYF	TRBD2	TRBJ2-5	-	TRBV5-4
TGCAGTGCTAGGGACAGGCCGGAAGCTTTCTTT	CSARDRPEAFF	TRBD1	TRBJ1-1	-	TRBV20-1
TGTGCCAGCAGCCATCGGACTAGCGGGACCCAGTACTTC	CASSHRTSGTQYF	TRBD2	TRBJ2-5	-	TRBV3-1/TRBV3-2
TGTGCCAGCAGTTACCTAGCGGGAGGATATCGCAACGAGCAGTACTTC	CASSYLAGGYRNEQYF	TRBD2	TRBJ2-7	-	TRBV6-5
TGTGCCACGGCCGGGGGGATGGAGCCCCAGCATTTT	CATAGGMEPQHF	-	TRBJ1-5	few	TRBV10-3
TGTGCCAGCAGTCGACATGCCGGGGAGCTGTTTTTT	CASSRHAGELFF	-	TRBJ2-2	-	TRBV6-2/TRBV6-3
TGTGCCAGCTCACCACCGAACAGGGCTTCCAACACTGAAGCTTTCTTT	CASSPPNRASNTEAFF	-	TRBJ1-1	-	TRBV18
TGCAGTGCTAGTGAAGGACAGGGTAACTATGGCTACACCTTC	CSASEGQGNYGYTF	TRBD1	TRBJ1-2	once	TRBV20-1
TGTGCCAGCAGCTCTACTAGCGGGAGTGGAGATACGCAGTATTTT	CASSSTSGSGDTQYF	TRBD2	TRBJ2-3	-	TRBV7-9
TGTGCCAGCAGCCAAGCGGGAGGCCGCACAGATACGCAGTATTTT	CASSQAGGRTDTQYF	TRBD2	TRBJ2-3	-	TRBV3-1/TRBV3-2
TGCAGGGCGGACAGGGCATTTGGAAGTTGGAACACTGAAGCTTTCTTT	CRADRAFGSWNTEAFF	TRBD1	TRBJ1-1	-	TRBV29-1
TGTGCCAGCAGTTTATGGCTAGCGGGAGGATCGAACACCGGGGAGCTGTTTTTT	CASSLWLAGGSNTGELFF	TRBD2	TRBJ2-2	-	TRBV27
TGTGCCAGCAGTCGCGCCCTGGACAGGGACCGATACGAGCAGTACTTC	CASSRALDRDRYEQYF	TRBD1	TRBJ2-7	-	TRBV28
TGTGCTAGTGCACGGGGACAGGGGGCCGAAGAGACCCAGTACTTC	CASARGQGAEETQYF	TRBD1	TRBJ2-5	-	TRBV12-5
TGTGCCAGCAGTTTAAAGGGACTAGCGGGTTGGACCGGGGAGCTGTTTTTT	CASSLKGLAGWTGELFF	TRBD2	TRBJ2-2	-	TRBV27
TGCGCCAGCAGCCAACCGGACAGGGGGCTAGGGAACACTGAAGCTTTCTTT	CASSQPDRGLGNTEAFF	TRBD1	TRBJ1-1	-	TRBV4-1
TGTGCCAGAAGCCCTCCCCCCAGGGGCTTGAACACTGAAGCTTTCTTT	CARSPPPRGLNTEAFF	-	TRBJ1-1	-	TRBV7-5
TGTGCCAGCAGCGTAGCCCCACTAGCGCCGAACACCGGGGAGCTGTTTTTT	CASSVAPLAPNTGELFF	TRBD2	TRBJ2-2	-	TRBV9
TGTGCCAGCTCACCACCCTTACTTAGCGGGAGGGCTTATGAGCAGTTCTTC	CASSPPLLSGRAYEQFF	TRBD2	TRBJ2-1	-	TRBV18
TGTGCCAGCAGCTCCTTGGGACTAGCGTTCGTTGAGCAGTTCTTC	CASSSLGLAFVEQFF	TRBD2	TRBJ2-1	-	TRBV5-6
TGTGCCAGCACTTCAGGAGGGGACCCAGGTGGCTACACCTTC	CASTSGGDPGGYTF	-	TRBJ1-2	-	TRBV6-5
TGTGCCAGCAGCTTCTCCGGGAACACTGAAGCTTTCTTT	CASSFSGNTEAFF	-	TRBJ1-1	-	TRBV5-8
TGCAGCGTTGGGGCGGGAGAAACGGGGACAGATACGCAGTATTTT	CSVGAGETGTDTQYF	TRBD2	TRBJ2-3	few	TRBV29-1
TGTGCCTGGAGTGTTTGGACAGGGGGGGAGACCCAGTACTTC	CAWSVWTGGETQYF	TRBD1	TRBJ2-5	once	TRBV30
TGTGCCAGCACAGACGGGAGCTACAATGAGCAGTTCTTC	CASTDGSYNEQFF	-	TRBJ2-1	-	TRBV7-9